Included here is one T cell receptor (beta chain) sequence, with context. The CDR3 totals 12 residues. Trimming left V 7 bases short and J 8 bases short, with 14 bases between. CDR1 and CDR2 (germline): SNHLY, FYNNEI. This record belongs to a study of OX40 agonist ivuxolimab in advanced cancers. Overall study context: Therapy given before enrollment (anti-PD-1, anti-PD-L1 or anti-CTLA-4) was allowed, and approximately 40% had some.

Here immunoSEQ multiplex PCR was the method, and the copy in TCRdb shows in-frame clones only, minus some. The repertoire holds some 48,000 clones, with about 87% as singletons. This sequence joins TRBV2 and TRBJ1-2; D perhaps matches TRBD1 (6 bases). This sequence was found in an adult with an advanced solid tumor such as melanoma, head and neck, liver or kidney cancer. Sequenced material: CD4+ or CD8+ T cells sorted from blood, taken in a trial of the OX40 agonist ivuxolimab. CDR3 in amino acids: CASTLTRGGYTF. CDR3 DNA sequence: TGTGCCAGCACCCTGACCAGGGGAGGCTACACCTTC. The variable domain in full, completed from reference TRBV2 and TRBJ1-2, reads EPEVTQTPSHQVTQMGQEVILRCVPISNHLYFYWYRQILGQKVEFLVSFYNNEISEKSEIFDDQFSVERPDGSNFTLKIRSTKLEDSAMYFCASTLTRGGYTFGSGTRLTVV.